The 31 T cell receptor beta chains below were found in one sample sequenced in a study of blood T cells in healthy people across ages (dated by TCRdb to 2014 to 2015). Libraries came from 5' RACE. Instrument on record: Illumina HiSeq 2500. A second PCR of roughly 6 to 11 cycles was run with a J-beta primer mix and a sample-barcoded 5' primer. TCRdb took the public reads, trimmed them with fastp at Q25, ran MiXCR for clone calling and kept in-frame beta chains. Each record represents a unique CDR3 protein, reported with the most common genes and DNA among its rows. Recorded for this sample are approximately 600,000 distinct CDR3 sequences; 58% of them occurred a single time. The ten largest make up 30% to 45% of the sample. Sequenced material: blood. The receptors were gathered from a man aged 60 to 69 in good health.

Worth noting for this clonotype: One junction end does not reproduce the germline sequence, and a read error may be involved. This chain uses TRBV6-1 with TRBJ2-1, with 7 bases matching TRBD2. CDR3 length: 17 amino acids. The germline gives CDR1 MNHNS, CDR2 SASEGT. CDR3 nucleotide sequence: TGTGCCAGCAGAAGGCGGGGGTCATACAGACACGACAATGTGCAGTTCTTC. It encodes CASRRRGSYRHDNVQFF.

The chain recombines TRBV4-2 with TRBJ2-3; 8 positions agree with TRBD2. Looked up from germline, CDR1 is LGHNA and CDR2 is YNFKEQ. The CDR3 has 17 residues. The J segment lost 0 bases and the V segment lost 1 base, leaving 6 bases of the junction unmatched. The chain's CDR3 is CASSQGLAHSSTDTQYF. The CDR3 DNA follows: TGTGCCAGCAGCCAAGGACTAGCGCATTCTAGCACAGATACGCAGTATTTT.

The V gene is TRBV7-2, the J gene TRBJ2-5, with TRBD1 as a possible D gene (6 bases). Trimming shortened V by 4 bases and J by 6 bases, and 18 bases separated the two germline ends. The CDR3 loop spans 15 amino acids. Germline V gene data show CDR1 as SGHTA and CDR2 as FQGNSA. Written as DNA, the CDR3 is TGTGCCAGCAGCTCCACCGGACAGAAGGGGCAGACCCAGTACTTC. Protein: CASSSTGQKGQTQYF.

The V and J genes are TRBV20-1 and TRBJ1-4; 8 bases map to TRBD1. Germline loops: CDR1 DFQATT, CDR2 SNEGSKA (reference sequence). J was trimmed by 6 bases and V by 2 bases; bases with no gene match: 2. The CDR3 has 13 residues. This CDR3 is CSARQGAYEKLFF. The CDR3 DNA sequence: TGCAGTGCTAGACAGGGGGCCTATGAAAAACTGTTTTTT.

This clonotype was seen more than once but under ten times. V is TRBV5-1 and J is TRBJ2-3; tentative D call: TRBD2 (7 bases). Looked up from germline, CDR1 is SGHRS and CDR2 is YFSETQ. The CDR3 contains 15 residues. Trimming stripped 4 bases from V and 0 bases from J, with 12 bases between. The CDR3 protein is CASSPGGPSTDTQYF. The DNA of the CDR3 is TGCGCCAGCAGCCCCGGGGGGCCAAGCACAGATACGCAGTATTTT.

V is TRBV6-5 and J is TRBJ2-5, with 8 bases lining up with TRBD2. Germline values: CDR1 MNHEY, CDR2 SVGAGI. The CDR3 length is 16 residues. The trim removed 6 bases at V and 2 bases at J, leaving 11 bases unmatched. The CDR3 loop is CASSRRVAGFQETQYF. CDR3 coding DNA: TGTGCCAGCAGCCGTCGGGTAGCGGGGTTTCAAGAGACCCAGTACTTC.

The chain couples TRBV29-1 to TRBJ2-3; 8 bases fit TRBD1. With 7 bases clipped from V and 2 bases from J, the junction kept 11 bases outside the gene matches. The germline V gene encodes CDR1 SQVTM and CDR2 ANQGSEA. CDR3 size: 15 residues. The CDR3 here is CSAPLQGATTDTQYF. The CDR3 coding sequence is TGCAGCGCGCCCCTTCAGGGGGCGACCACAGATACGCAGTATTTT.

The V call is TRBV5-6, the J call TRBJ2-7; 8 bases match TRBD1. Germline V CDR1 and CDR2: SGHDT, YYEEEE. The CDR3 is 14 residues long. With V trimmed by 3 bases and J by 3 bases, 5 bases remained unmatched. CDR3 in DNA: TGTGCCAGCAGCTCCACAGGGGGGCACTACGAGCAGTACTTC. Its translation: CASSSTGGHYEQYF.

The rearrangement uses TRBV3-1 and TRBJ2-4, with D maybe TRBD2 (6 bases). Trimming removed 0 bases at V and 3 bases at J, with 9 bases between. The V gene's germline CDR1 is LGHDT and CDR2 YNNKEL (reference sequence). The CDR3 sequence is 15 residues long. Written as DNA, the CDR3 is TGTGCCAGCAGCCAAGAGGAGGGAGGCAAAAACATTCAGTACTTC. It codes for CASSQEEGGKNIQYF.

The chain uses TRBV28 and TRBJ2-5; tentatively, D is TRBD1 (5 bases). Gene TRBJ2-7 matches the end of the DNA better, so the J call may be wrong. CDR1 MDHEN and CDR2 SYDVKM come from the germline V gene. The CDR3 totals 13 residues. Here the CDR3 reads CASKRQGAHEQYF. In DNA form, the CDR3 reads TGTGCCAGCAAAAGGCAGGGTGCCCACGAGCAGTACTTC.

There are a few counts of this clonotype. The rearrangement links TRBV20-1 to TRBJ2-3; TRBD2 agrees at 11 bases. After removal of 4 bases from V and 7 bases from J, the junction contained 10 bases not matched to a gene. This CDR3 is 15 amino acids long. Per the germline V gene, CDR1 is DFQATT and CDR2 is SNEGSKA (reference sequence). The CDR3 bases are TGCAGTGCTACCCTCTCTAGCGGGGGGACCTATACGCAGTATTTT. This translates into CSATLSSGGTYTQYF.

The table lists this clonotype with many counts. The chain uses TRBV5-1 and TRBJ2-1; D is possibly TRBD1 (6 bases). Trimming stripped 0 bases from V and 4 bases from J, with 11 bases between. The V gene's germline CDR1 is SGHRS and CDR2 YFSETQ. CDR3 size: 15 residues. As DNA, the CDR3 is TGCGCCAGCAGCTTGGCTGGGGGCGCGTACAATGAGCAGTTCTTC. Translating gives CASSLAGGAYNEQFF.

This clonotype was counted only a few times. The chain uses TRBV5-1 and TRBJ2-3; D not resolved. Germline loops: CDR1 SGHRS, CDR2 YFSETQ. V dropped 0 bases and J dropped 0 bases, with 11 bases sitting between them. The CDR3 has 16 amino acids. CDR3 bases: TGCGCCAGCAGCTTGGAACTGACGACTAGCACAGATACGCAGTATTTT. This encodes CASSLELTTSTDTQYF.

The J gene is TRBJ2-1, the V gene TRBV11-2; the D call may be TRBD1 or TRBD2 (7 bases each). Germline CDR1 is SGHAT and CDR2 is FQNNGV. CDR3 length equals 13 residues. Trimming cost V 7 bases and J 7 bases, with 14 bases left between them. CDR3 sequence: CASTQGGGNEQFF. DNA for the CDR3: TGTGCCAGCACCCAGGGGGGGGGAAATGAGCAGTTCTTC.

The chain couples TRBV5-1 to TRBJ2-5, with 11 bases identical to TRBD2. In germline, CDR1 is SGHRS, CDR2 YFSETQ. The V and J ends lost 3 bases and 4 bases, in that order; junction bases with no gene match: 8. This CDR3 contains 16 residues. The chain's CDR3 is CASSSPTGTSGETQYF. In DNA, the CDR3 is TGCGCCAGCAGCTCACCTACTGGGACTAGCGGAGAGACCCAGTACTTC. The complete variable domain, with remaining parts taken from reference TRBV5-1 and TRBJ2-5, reads KAGVTQTPRYLIKTRGQQVTLSCSPISGHRSVSWYQQTPGQGLQFLFEYFSETQRNKGNFPGRFSGRQFSNSRSEMNVSTLELGDSALYLCASSSPTGTSGETQYFGPGTRLLVL.

This chain joins TRBV10-3 and TRBJ1-1, with 7 positions matching TRBD1. Germline V gives CDR1 ENHRY, CDR2 SYGVKD. The CDR3 consists of 14 residues. The V gene end was trimmed by 8 bases and the J gene end by 7 bases; junction bases not matched to a gene: 13. The CDR3 reads CAIGPGHRGIEAFF. CDR3 sequence (DNA): TGTGCCATCGGCCCCGGTCACAGGGGCATTGAAGCTTTCTTT.

V gene TRBV20-1 combines with J gene TRBJ1-2, with D unresolved. The CDR3 has 13 residues. Trimming stripped 0 bases from V and 8 bases from J, with 13 bases between. CDR1 and CDR2 (germline): DFQATT, SNEGSKA (reference sequence). The CDR3 spells CSARDPGNGGYTF. The CDR3 nucleotides read TGCAGTGCTAGAGATCCAGGAAATGGCGGCTACACCTTC.

This clonotype has a handful of counts. The chain has TRBV12-3 or TRBV12-4 and TRBJ2-7, with D possibly matching TRBD1 (6 bases). Trimming removed 5 bases from V and 2 bases from J, with 19 bases in between. This CDR3 comprises 16 residues. CDR3 loop: CASSPYPGEGTYEQYF. The CDR3 coding sequence is TGTGCCAGCAGTCCATATCCAGGGGAAGGGACCTACGAGCAGTACTTC.

The chain recombines TRBV28 with TRBJ2-7; D perhaps matches TRBD1 (6 bases). CDR1 is MDHEN and CDR2 is SYDVKM in the germline V gene. This CDR3 region has 14 residues. V gave up 5 bases and J gave up 2 bases, with 13 bases separating them. The DNA of the CDR3 is TGTGCCAGCAGTACCACAGGGTTCACCTACGAGCAGTACTTC. It translates to CASSTTGFTYEQYF.

This chain uses TRBV20-1 with TRBJ2-7; D is perhaps TRBD2 (5 bases). The germline V gene has CDR1 DFQATT and CDR2 SNEGSKA (reference sequence). The length of the CDR3 is 12 residues. Trimming shortened V by 7 bases and J by 2 bases, and 12 bases separated the two germline ends. CDR3 in amino acids: CSVGVGTYEQYF. Here the CDR3 DNA reads TGCAGTGTCGGGGTCGGGACCTACGAGCAGTACTTC.

This clonotype was counted only a few times. The CDR3 DNA reads as TGTGCCAGCAGCTTAGGGCCAGGGAGCTCCTACGAGCAGTACTTC. It specifies CASSLGPGSSYEQYF. V is TRBV7-9 and J is TRBJ2-7; either TRBD1 or TRBD2 may supply D (5 bases each). The CDR3 runs to 15 residues. The germline gives CDR1 SEHNR, CDR2 FQNEAQ (reference sequence). V gave up 1 base and J gave up 0 bases, with 10 bases separating them.

As concerns this clonotype: A junction end diverges from the germline sequence, so it may reflect a read error. The gene calls are TRBV3-1 and TRBJ2-3; D uncertain. There are 13 residues in the CDR3. Germline V gives CDR1 LGHDT, CDR2 YNNKEL (reference sequence). The CDR3 loop is CASSQDRSDTLYF. The CDR3 nucleotides are TGTGCCAGCAGCCAAGATCGGAGCGACACGCTGTATTTT.

This clonotype was seen only a few times. The V gene is TRBV28, the J gene TRBJ2-1; D not resolved. Trimming pared 5 bases from V and 10 bases from J, leaving 12 bases between. This CDR3 comprises 12 residues. In germline, CDR1 is MDHEN, CDR2 SYDVKM. The CDR3 is CASSPRRREQFF. The CDR3 bases are TGTGCCAGCAGTCCCCGGCGTCGGGAGCAGTTCTTC.

The rearrangement links TRBV29-1 to TRBJ2-1, with 10 bases that match TRBD1. After removal of 7 bases from V and 1 base from J, the junction contained 1 base not matched to a gene. Looked up from germline, CDR1 is SQVTM and CDR2 is ANQGSEA. The CDR3 consists of 13 residues. The CDR3 sequence is CSGQGASYNEQFF. CDR3 sequence (DNA): TGCAGCGGACAGGGGGCGTCCTACAATGAGCAGTTCTTC.

This chain connects TRBV20-1 to TRBJ2-4; the D is unclear. The V gene lost 1 base and the J gene lost 2 bases, with 15 bases spanning the gap. From germline, CDR1 is DFQATT and CDR2 SNEGSKA (reference sequence). This CDR3 is 16 amino acids long. The CDR3 reads CSARAHNGASKNIQYF. DNA for the CDR3: TGCAGTGCTAGAGCCCACAATGGCGCTTCCAAAAACATTCAGTACTTC.

The rearrangement links TRBV5-1 to TRBJ1-1; D possibly corresponds to TRBD1 (6 bases). V was trimmed by 4 bases and J by 1 base, leaving 14 bases between them. In germline, CDR1 is SGHRS, CDR2 YFSETQ. This CDR3 has 15 amino acids. This chain's CDR3 is CASSPGWGANTEAFF. DNA for the CDR3: TGCGCCAGCAGCCCCGGTTGGGGGGCGAACACTGAAGCTTTCTTT.

DNA for the CDR3: TGCAGTGCTAGAGATCCGGGACAGGGTCTTTCACCCCTCCACTTT. It translates to CSARDPGQGLSPLHF. The rearrangement links TRBV20-1 to TRBJ1-6; 9 bases line up with TRBD1. The junction had 6 bases not matched to a gene; V was cut back by 0 bases and J by 9 bases. The length of the CDR3 is 15 residues. In germline, CDR1 is DFQATT, CDR2 SNEGSKA (reference sequence).

This sequence joins TRBV9 and TRBJ2-4, with D tentatively TRBD1 (7 bases). Germline lookup yields CDR1 SGDLS and CDR2 YYNGEE. With 4 bases removed from V and 8 bases from J, the gap between germline ends came to 13 bases. The CDR3 is 13 residues long. CDR3 in amino acids: CASSRDREDIQYF. In nucleotides, the CDR3 is TGTGCCAGCAGCAGAGACAGGGAGGACATTCAGTACTTC.

The V gene is TRBV24-1, the J gene TRBJ2-2; tentatively, D is TRBD1 (6 bases). Germline CDR1 reads KGHDR; CDR2 reads SFDVKD. This CDR3 contains 15 residues. V lost 7 bases and J lost 2, with 13 bases in between. The chain's CDR3 is CATSPTDRNTGELFF. CDR3 nucleotide sequence: TGTGCCACCAGCCCAACGGACAGAAACACCGGGGAGCTGTTTTTT.

J is TRBJ1-6 and V is TRBV20-1; D remains ambiguous. This CDR3 is built from 15 residues. V was trimmed by 1 base and J by 9 bases, leaving 16 bases between them. Looked up from germline, CDR1 is DFQATT and CDR2 is SNEGSKA (reference sequence). The CDR3: CSARGSYGVFSPLHF. CDR3 DNA sequence: TGCAGTGCTAGAGGGAGTTACGGGGTGTTTTCACCCCTCCACTTT.

This clonotype was observed at least ten times. The chain couples TRBV5-1 to TRBJ2-5; no definite D call. Trimming removed 4 bases from V and 1 base from J, with 2 bases in between. Germline CDR1 and CDR2: SGHRS and YFSETQ. The CDR3 totals 11 residues. The CDR3 is CASSVQETQYF. Written as DNA, the CDR3 is TGCGCCAGCAGCGTCCAAGAGACCCAGTACTTC.